Shown below are 15 T cell receptor beta chains from a single sample sequenced in a study of T cell responses to AZD1222 COVID-19 vaccine. Some clones are missing from TCRdb's copy, which holds only in-frame ones; the method was immunoSEQ multiplex PCR. The sample includes under 110,000 clones, around 90% of them seen just once. The sequencing here drew on peripheral blood, taken on day 0 of AZD1222 vaccination. These receptor sequences come from an adult in good health.

This chain connects TRBV14 to TRBJ1-2; D is possibly TRBD1 (6 bases). This CDR3 is built from 11 residues. The germline gives CDR1 SGHDN, CDR2 FVKESK. V was shortened by 6 bases and J by 5 bases, with 7 bases between the two germline ends. Written as DNA, the CDR3 is TGTGCCAGCAGTACAGGGTATGGCTACACCTTC. It yields the protein CASSTGYGYTF.

This chain connects TRBV28 to TRBJ1-2; possible D gene TRBD1, 6 bases. Trimming left V 8 bases short and J 4 bases short, with 17 bases between. Germline CDR1 is MDHEN and CDR2 is SYDVKM. CDR3 size: 14 residues. The CDR3 protein is CASEGGIEFYGYTF. In nucleotides, the CDR3 is TGTGCCAGCGAGGGGGGGATAGAATTCTATGGCTACACCTTC.

This chain links TRBV7-2 with TRBJ1-2; D is unclear. In germline, CDR1 is SGHTA, CDR2 FQGNSA. This CDR3 is 14 amino acids long. V was clipped by 5 bases and J by 0 bases, with 10 bases between them. This CDR3 reads CASSTLTTNYGYTF. DNA of the CDR3: TGTGCCAGCAGCACATTGACAACTAACTATGGCTACACCTTC. Filled out from reference TRBV7-2 and TRBJ1-2, the complete variable domain reads GAGVSQSPSNKVTEKGKDVELRCDPISGHTALYWYRQSLGQGLEFLIYFQGNSAPDKSGLPSDRFSAERTGGSVSTLTIQRTQQEDSAVYLCASSTLTTNYGYTFGSGTRLTVV.

The chain links TRBV19 to TRBJ2-7; 8 bases fit TRBD1. The germline V gene encodes CDR1 LNHDA and CDR2 SQIVND (reference sequence). The CDR3 loop spans 14 amino acids. Losses at the gene ends were 4 bases for V and 6 bases for J; bases not matched to a gene: 8. The CDR3 sequence is CASSTSGGAVEQYF. CDR3 nucleotide sequence: TGTGCCAGTAGTACGTCAGGGGGCGCGGTCGAGCAGTACTTC.

The CDR3 region has the DNA TGTGCCAGCAGGAAACCCGGGACAGGGGACGCCGGGGAGCTGTTTTTT. Translation: CASRKPGTGDAGELFF. The chain joins TRBV7-3 to TRBJ2-2; the match to TRBD1 covers 10 bases. This CDR3 region has 16 residues. Germline CDR1 is SGHTA and CDR2 is FQGTGA. V shed 6 bases, J shed 6 bases, and the junction held 10 bases outside the gene matches.

CDR3 bases: TGTGCCAGCAGGACCTACAATGAGCAGTTCTTC. It translates to CASRTYNEQFF. The chain links TRBV6-5 to TRBJ2-1; D remains unclear. The V end lost 6 bases, the J end lost 2 bases, and 2 bases lay between the germline ends. The CDR3 runs 11 residues. Germline V gene sequence: CDR1 MNHEY, CDR2 SVGAGI.

The V gene is TRBV6-1, the J gene TRBJ1-2; D not resolved. Germline lookup yields CDR1 MNHNS and CDR2 SASEGT. This CDR3 region has 10 residues. With 2 bases removed from V and 8 bases from J, the gap between germline ends came to 3 bases. This chain's CDR3 is CASSERGYTF. The CDR3 DNA is TGTGCCAGCAGTGAACGGGGCTACACCTTC.

The gene calls are TRBV27 and TRBJ2-4; TRBD2 is a possible D gene (5 bases). The V end lost 5 bases, the J end lost 0 bases, and 14 bases lay between the germline ends. Germline V gene lookup returns CDR1 MNHEY and CDR2 SMNVEV (reference sequence). This CDR3 region has 16 residues. The CDR3, as DNA: TGTGCCAGCAGTGCCTTAGGACTGAGAGCCAAAAACATTCAGTACTTC. It encodes CASSALGLRAKNIQYF.

This chain joins TRBV15 and TRBJ1-2, with D possibly TRBD1 on 6 matching bases. This CDR3 contains 13 residues. V was trimmed by 1 base and J by 4 bases, leaving 7 bases between them. The V gene's germline CDR1 is LNHNV and CDR2 YYDKDF (reference sequence). In DNA, the CDR3 is TGTGCCACCAGCAGAGGGGGGCTCTATGGCTACACCTTC. This codes for CATSRGGLYGYTF.

This chain uses TRBV10-2 with TRBJ1-5, with D perhaps TRBD1 (5 bases). Deletions cut 9 bases from V and 3 bases from J, with 15 bases between. Germline V gives CDR1 WSHSY, CDR2 SAAADI. This CDR3 comprises 14 residues. The chain's CDR3 is CASRNDSFNQPQHF. For the CDR3, the DNA is TGCGCCAGTAGGAATGACAGTTTCAATCAGCCCCAGCATTTT.

This clone was recorded once. The rearrangement uses TRBV5-6 and TRBJ2-7; possibly TRBD2 for D (5 bases). CDR3 length equals 14 residues. Looked up from germline, CDR1 is SGHDT and CDR2 is YYEEEE. Trimming took 5 bases from V and 3 from J, leaving 15 bases between them. The CDR3 DNA reads as TGTGCCAGCAGGGGGAGACGGTGGGGCTACGAGCAGTACTTC. It translates to CASRGRRWGYEQYF. Based on the CDR3 plus reference TRBV5-6 and TRBJ2-7, the full variable domain is DAGVTQSPTHLIKTRGQQVTLRCSPKSGHDTVSWYQQALGQGPQFIFQYYEEEERQRGNFPDRFSGHQFPNYSSELNVNALLLGDSALYLCASRGRRWGYEQYFGPGTRLTVT.

The chain uses TRBV24-1 and TRBJ2-2, with D unresolved. Germline lookup yields CDR1 KGHDR and CDR2 SFDVKD. Trimming shortened V by 2 bases and J by 6 bases, and 0 bases separated the two germline ends. The CDR3 is 11 amino acids. Written as DNA, the CDR3 is TGTGCCACCAGTGATTCCGGGGAGCTGTTTTTT. Translating it yields CATSDSGELFF.

CDR3 in DNA: TGTGCCAGCAGCTTAGATCTGGACAGGGGGAGCTCCTACGAGCAGTACTTC. Protein product: CASSLDLDRGSSYEQYF. The V and J genes are TRBV11-3 and TRBJ2-7; 10 nucleotides align to TRBD1. Unmatched junction bases numbered 5, after V lost 0 bases and J lost 0 bases. Germline V gives CDR1 SGHNT, CDR2 YENEEA. The CDR3 is 17 residues long.

The chain is built from TRBV6-6 and TRBJ2-1; 7 bases are a match to TRBD2. CDR1 and CDR2 from the germline V gene are MNHNY and SVGAGI (reference sequence). This CDR3 comprises 16 residues. With 1 base clipped from V and 3 bases from J, the junction kept 6 bases outside the gene matches. The CDR3: CASSYLSGKSYNEQFF. In nucleotides, the CDR3 is TGTGCCAGCAGTTACTTAAGCGGGAAGAGCTACAATGAGCAGTTCTTC.

The rearrangement joins TRBV4-1 to TRBJ1-5; 7 nucleotides agree with TRBD1. Germline CDR1 reads MGHRA; CDR2 reads YSYEKL. V lost 1 base, J lost 6 bases, and 9 bases stayed unmatched. The CDR3 runs to 16 residues. DNA of the CDR3: TGCGCCAGCAGCCAAGGTGAAGGGGGCTTGGGTCAGCCCCAGCATTTT. This sequence encodes CASSQGEGGLGQPQHF.